These 28 T cell receptor beta chains were sequenced from one sample in a study of tumor and adjacent non-tumor tissue in lung cancer. This sample's RNA came from whole unsorted tissue. The library came from three nested PCR rounds adapted from ARM-PCR protocols. TCRdb re-analysed the multiplex PCR reads in MiXCR, keeping a single row per CDR3 protein. The sample includes some 90,000 distinct CDR3 sequences, approximately 57% of them seen just once. The sequenced material came from lung tumor tissue. The receptors were sampled from a man aged 65-85 years with non-small cell lung cancer.

Points on this clonotype: Being one base from a much bigger clone, this may be a read error. CDR3 nucleotide sequence: TGCAGCGTTGGGACAGGGGGCGCCGGGGAGCTGTTTTTT. Translation gives CSVGTGGAGELFF. This chain links TRBV29-1 with TRBJ2-2; the match to TRBD1 covers 11 bases. Trimming removed 4 bases from V and 6 bases from J; junction bases left unmatched: 1. Germline lookup yields CDR1 SQVTM and CDR2 ANQGSEA. The CDR3 length is 13 residues.

This clonotype occurred a few times. A much larger clone is a single base away; this may be a read error. The chain combines TRBV5-5 with TRBJ2-7; no definite D call. Trimming took 0 bases from V and 6 from J, leaving 22 bases between them. Germline loops: CDR1 SGHKS, CDR2 YYEKEE (reference sequence). The CDR3 contains 17 residues. The CDR3 DNA reads TGTGCCAGCAGCTTGGTCCCCCAGCCGGGCTCCTATGGCGAGCAGTACTTC. It specifies CASSLVPQPGSYGEQYF.

V and J are TRBV29-1 and TRBJ2-7, with D perhaps assigned TRBD1 or TRBD2 (6 bases each). V lost 3 bases and J lost 8, with 11 bases in between. In germline, CDR1 is SQVTM, CDR2 ANQGSEA. The CDR3 length is 11 residues. The CDR3 bases are TGCAGCGTTGACGGGGGCAAGAAGCAGTACTTC. Its protein product is CSVDGGKKQYF.

This clonotype is a singleton in its sample. Since a much larger clone is just one base distant, this may be a read error. The chain carries TRBV6-1 and TRBJ2-1; 10 positions agree with TRBD2. CDR1 and CDR2 from the germline V gene are MNHNS and SASEGT. CDR3 size: 16 residues. Losses at the gene ends were 6 bases for V and 8 bases for J; bases not matched to a gene: 13. The CDR3 spells CASSPFVAGGNDEQFF. As DNA, the CDR3 is TGTGCCAGCAGCCCCTTCGTAGCGGGGGGTAACGATGAGCAGTTCTTC.

This clonotype was counted many times. The genes are TRBV5-1 and TRBJ2-3; D gene unclear. The CDR3 has 13 amino acids. Trimming left V 5 bases short and J 0 bases short, with 7 bases between. Germline CDR1 reads SGHRS; CDR2 reads YFSETQ. In DNA, the CDR3 is TGCGCCAGCAGGGTACCTAGCACAGATACGCAGTATTTT. Translation gives CASRVPSTDTQYF.

In regard to this clonotype: Its ends do not fully match the called genes, so a read error is possible. The chain employs TRBV20-1 and TRBJ2-5; D not resolved. The V gene's germline CDR1 is DFQATT and CDR2 SNEGSKA (reference sequence). The CDR3 has 15 amino acids. This chain's CDR3 is CSARDSRDPQESQYF. CDR3 DNA sequence: TGCAGTGCTAGAGATAGTAGGGATCCCCAAGAGAGCCAGTACTTC.

This clonotype was found once. One end of the junction varies from germline; a read error may be responsible. This chain joins TRBV29-1 and TRBJ2-5; D possibly corresponds to TRBD2 (6 bases). The CDR3 sequence is 11 residues long. Germline assignment: CDR1 SQVTM and CDR2 ANQGSEA. CDR3 residues: CSVDGGEAQYF. The DNA for the CDR3 is TGCAGCGTTGACGGGGGAGAGGCCCAGTACTTC. The whole variable domain, filled in from reference TRBV29-1 and TRBJ2-5, reads SAVISQKPSRDICQRGTSLTIQCQVDSQVTMMFWYRQQPGQSLTLIATANQGSEATYESGFVIDKFPISRPNLTFSTLTVSNMSPEDSSIYLCSVDGGEAQYFGPGTRLLVL.

In this sample, this clonotype turned up a few times. V gene TRBV20-1 combines with J gene TRBJ2-3, with D perhaps matching TRBD1 or TRBD2 (6 bases each). Trimming stripped 6 bases from V and 2 bases from J, with 24 bases between. The CDR3 has 17 amino acids. Looked up from germline, CDR1 is DFQATT and CDR2 is SNEGSKA (reference sequence). This chain's CDR3 is CSARRGPGQRLTDTQYF. In nucleotides, the CDR3 is TGCAGTGCCCGGAGGGGTCCGGGACAACGGCTCACAGATACGCAGTATTTT.

V gene TRBV5-6 combines with J gene TRBJ2-7, with D possibly TRBD1 on 5 matching bases. CDR1 SGHDT and CDR2 YYEEEE come from the germline V gene. The CDR3 loop spans 12 amino acids. Between the trimmed V and J ends, which lost 8 bases and 0 bases, there was a span of 9 bases. The CDR3 region has the DNA TGTGCCAGTTCGACAGTCTCCTACGAGCAGTACTTC. Protein: CASSTVSYEQYF.

As concerns this clonotype: No DNA is shown, since the ends of the CDR3 on it are uncertain; the CDR3 is the one TCRdb lists. This sequence joins TRBV11-2 and TRBJ1-5; the table's D call of TRBD1 was not tested on the DNA. Germline V gives CDR1 SGHAT, CDR2 FQNNGV. Including both end residues, the CDR3 is 14 amino acids long. CDR3 sequence: CACSVGQGSRPQHF.

This chain links TRBV11-2 with TRBJ2-2; 7 positions match TRBD1. CDR3 length equals 19 residues. V lost 1 base to trimming and J lost 2 bases; unmatched junction nucleotides: 13. Per the germline V gene, CDR1 is SGHAT and CDR2 is FQNNGV. This chain's CDR3 is CASSLGPARTGSNTGELFF. The CDR3 coding sequence is TGTGCCAGCAGCTTAGGACCCGCCCGGACAGGAAGCAACACCGGGGAGCTGTTTTTT.

V usage is TRBV11-2 and J usage is TRBJ2-7; a possible D gene is TRBD2 (5 bases). From germline, CDR1 is SGHAT and CDR2 FQNNGV. The length of the CDR3 is 16 residues. Deletions cut 5 bases from V and 11 bases from J, with 28 bases between. CDR3 sequence: CASSNAGTSGLREKYF. In nucleotides, the CDR3 is TGTGCCAGCAGCAACGCCGGCACAAGCGGTCTGAGGGAGAAGTACTTC.

CDR3 sequence reads: CASSEGDRDYEQYF. As DNA, the CDR3 is TGTGCCAGCAGCGAGGGAGACAGAGACTATGAGCAGTACTTC. The chain carries TRBV11-2 and TRBJ2-7; either TRBD1 or TRBD2 may supply D (5 bases each). Trimming removed 5 bases from V and 7 bases from J, with 18 bases in between. Germline V gives CDR1 SGHAT, CDR2 FQNNGV. The CDR3 is 14 residues long. The full variable domain, in which reference TRBV11-2 and TRBJ2-7 provide the parts outside the CDR3, is EAGVAQSPRYKIIEKRQSVAFWCNPISGHATLYWYQQILGQGPKLLIQFQNNGVVDDSQLPKDRFSAERLKGVDSTLKIQPAKLEDSAVYLCASSEGDRDYEQYFGPGTRLTVT.

In this sample, this clonotype turned up a few times. An end of the junction differs from the germline gene, which may be a read error. This rearrangement joins TRBV11-1 to TRBJ2-5; D is possibly TRBD2 (5 bases). This CDR3 contains 14 residues. Germline CDR1 is SGHAT and CDR2 is FQDESV (reference sequence). The CDR3 DNA follows: TGTGCCAGCAGCTTAGCCACTAGGCAAGAAACTCAGCACTTC. It translates to CASSLATRQETQHF.

The table lists this clonotype with a count of one. This may stem from a read error, because a much larger clone lies one nucleotide away. Here the CDR3 omits its conserved ending phenylalanine or tryptophan, so a read error is the likely source. The rearrangement joins TRBV6-5 to TRBJ1-5; D is unclear. Germline V gives CDR1 MNHEY, CDR2 SVGAGI. V was clipped by 6 bases and J by 0 bases, with 6 bases between them. This CDR3 contains 13 residues. This CDR3 reads CASRTNSNQPQHL. CDR3 in DNA: TGTGCCAGCAGGACCAATAGCAATCAGCCCCAGCATCTT.

The sample holds a few counts of this clonotype. A much larger clone differs by one base, so this may be a read error. V gene TRBV29-1 combines with J gene TRBJ2-7, with D unresolved. Germline CDR1 and CDR2: SQVTM and ANQGSEA. The CDR3 extends over 10 amino acids. V was shortened by 6 bases and J by 3 bases, with 6 bases between the two germline ends. CDR3 region: CSVTYYEQYF. CDR3 coding DNA: TGCAGCGTGACGTACTACGAGCAGTACTTC.

The V and J genes are TRBV7-9 and TRBJ1-2; perhaps TRBD1 as D (5 bases). The CDR3 loop spans 15 amino acids. V gave up 5 bases and J gave up 4 bases, with 17 bases separating them. CDR1 SEHNR and CDR2 FQNEAQ come from the germline V gene (reference sequence). The CDR3 region has the DNA TGTGCCAGCAGCCCCTTTTTAGGGCAGGGCTATGGCTACACCTTC. Translation: CASSPFLGQGYGYTF.

This clonotype appeared a few times. An end of the junction does not agree with germline; a read error may underlie this. The V gene is TRBV7-9, the J gene TRBJ2-5; 8 bases line up with TRBD2. Germline-derived CDR1 and CDR2 are SEHNR and FQNEAQ (reference sequence). This CDR3 comprises 14 residues. CDR3 DNA: TGTGCCAACAGCCAACAGGGCGGGGGGGAGACCCAGTACTTC. This gives the protein CANSQQGGGETQYF. Full variable domain (outside the CDR3, taken from reference TRBV7-9 and TRBJ2-5): DTGVSQNPRHKITKRGQNVTFRCDPISEHNRLYWYRQTLGQGPEFLTYFQNEAQLEKSRLLSDRFSAERPKGSFSTLEIQRTEQGDSAMYLCANSQQGGGETQYFGPGTRLLVL.

For this clonotype: One base away lies a much larger clone, so this may be a sequencing read error. The rearrangement uses TRBV11-3 and TRBJ2-2, with D possibly being TRBD2 (6 bases). CDR3 length: 16 residues. Germline CDR1 is SGHNT and CDR2 is YENEEA. This CDR3 is CAGSLPKTGGTGELFF. The CDR3 coding sequence is TGTGCCGGCAGCTTACCGAAAACCGGGGGCACCGGGGAGCTGTTTTTT.

The chain carries TRBV12-3 or TRBV12-4 and TRBJ2-7; TRBD1 agrees at 8 bases. The J segment lost 2 bases and the V segment lost 5 bases, leaving 5 bases of the junction unmatched. The CDR3 contains 14 residues. The CDR3 is CASSLGRGPYEQYF. The CDR3 nucleotides read TGTGCCAGCAGTCTAGGCAGGGGGCCCTACGAGCAGTACTTC.

This clonotype was seen repeatedly, ten times or more. This sequence joins TRBV4-1 and TRBJ2-3; the match to TRBD2 covers 12 bases. The CDR3 extends over 16 amino acids. CDR1 is MGHRA, CDR2 YSYEKL, per germline. V lost 4 bases to trimming and J lost 5 bases; unmatched junction nucleotides: 7. This chain's CDR3 is CASSRPTSGSVDTQYF. The CDR3 DNA sequence: TGCGCCAGCAGCCGACCGACTAGCGGGAGTGTAGATACGCAGTATTTT.

This clonotype was found many times. This chain connects TRBV5-4 to TRBJ2-2, with D unresolved. The length of the CDR3 is 14 residues. Trimming left V 3 bases short and J 8 bases short, with 14 bases between. The germline V gene has CDR1 SGHNT and CDR2 YYREEE (reference sequence). The CDR3 here is CASSSYKKTGELFF. CDR3 DNA sequence: TGTGCCAGCAGCTCTTATAAAAAGACAGGGGAGCTGTTTTTT.

This clonotype was counted at least ten times. V and J are TRBV20-1 and TRBJ1-4; 8 nucleotides align to TRBD1. V gave up 2 bases and J gave up 1 base; unmatched junction bases: 0. The germline V gene encodes CDR1 DFQATT and CDR2 SNEGSKA (reference sequence). This CDR3 comprises 14 residues. CDR3 residues: CSARTGGTNEKLFF. The CDR3 DNA reads as TGCAGTGCTAGAACAGGGGGAACTAATGAAAAACTGTTTTTT.

About this clonotype: A read error may account for a junction end that differs from germline. The chain couples TRBV6-5 to TRBJ2-7; 8 positions agree with TRBD1. Germline CDR1 reads MNHEY; CDR2 reads SVGAGI. CDR3 length equals 14 residues. The CDR3 loop reads CTSSRTGSSREQYF. CDR3 DNA: TGTACCAGCAGTAGGACAGGGAGCTCGCGGGAACAGTACTTC.

In its sample, this clonotype was seen a few times. The rearrangement joins TRBV6-5 to TRBJ1-6, with 8 bases identical to TRBD1. Per germline, CDR1 MNHEY and CDR2 SVGAGI. CDR3 length: 14 residues. The CDR3 coding sequence is TGTGCTACTTCCTTGACAGGGGAAAACTCATCCCTCCACTTT. This codes for CATSLTGENSSLHF.

As for this clonotype: A junction end diverges from the germline sequence, so it may reflect a read error. V is TRBV7-9 and J is TRBJ1-1, with D unresolved. The CDR3 runs to 13 residues. Germline CDR1 and CDR2: SEHNR and FQNEAQ (reference sequence). The CDR3 loop is CASSFIRNTEAFF. CDR3 bases: TGTGCCAGCAGCTTCATTAGGAACACAGAAGCTTTCTTT. Full variable domain (missing parts from reference TRBV7-9 and TRBJ1-1): DTGVSQNPRHKITKRGQNVTFRCDPISEHNRLYWYRQTLGQGPEFLTYFQNEAQLEKSRLLSDRFSAERPKGSFSTLEIQRTEQGDSAMYLCASSFIRNTEAFFGQGTRLTVV.

By frequency in the sample, this clonotype is medium-sized. The genes are TRBV11-2 and TRBJ2-5, with 9 bases matching TRBD2. The length of the CDR3 is 15 residues. CDR1 is SGHAT and CDR2 is FQNNGV in the germline V gene. Trimming took 2 bases from V and 4 from J; bases not matched to a gene: 5. CDR3: CASSLSGLARETQYF. In DNA, the CDR3 is TGTGCCAGCAGCTTATCTGGACTAGCGAGAGAGACCCAGTACTTC.

With respect to this clonotype: At one end, the junction sequence differs from germline, possibly due to a read error. This chain connects TRBV11-2 to TRBJ2-3, with 8 positions matching TRBD1. The germline CDR1 and CDR2 sequences are SGHAT and FQNNGV. The CDR3 has 19 residues. CDR3 in DNA: TGTGCCAGCAGCCCCCACCGAGACGGCAGGGGGCTGTACACAGATGCGCAGTATTTT. Translated, it gives CASSPHRDGRGLYTDAQYF.